This is a list of T cell receptor beta chains from one sample in a study of blood T cell repertoires in COVID-19. The method was immunoSEQ multiplex PCR; TCRdb's version includes in-frame clones alone and lacks a portion of them. The top ten hold 2.6% of the sample, which has hundreds of thousands of clones, approximately 88% seen once. The material sequenced was PBMCs or T cells enriched from blood (not recorded which). These receptor sequences come from a woman in her thirties with acute COVID-19. The CDR3 runs from the conserved cysteine through the conserved F or W. Each record gives: D gene, V gene, CDR3 protein. A D gene is named only where the DNA matches it firmly.

TRBD1 TRBV2 CASSEVQGVDQPQHF
TRBD2 TRBV5-1 CASSLAPGGYNEQFF
- TRBV9 CASSTGPSGQPQHF
- TRBV10-1 CASSYGTPNNEQFF
- TRBV5-1 CASSSDRGGYTF
TRBD1 TRBV10-2 CASSRQGDNSPLHF
TRBD1 TRBV4-1 CASSQDFGTGGYEQYF
- TRBV6-1 CASSEALSDIYGYTF
- TRBV11-2 CASSFRTSPLGTGELFF
TRBD2 TRBV2 CAIGGLAESTDTQYF
TRBD1 TRBV23-1 CASSLTDRGYETQYF
- TRBV5-4 CASSLTGPDTEAFF
TRBD2 TRBV3-1/TRBV3-2 CASSPGGAGADTQYF
- TRBV6-5 CASSYNQLTEAFF
- TRBV6-5 CASSYGGRRYNSPLHF
- TRBV4-1 CASSQGPGTNYEQYF
TRBD2 TRBV5-1 CASHSGTSGGDTQYF
- TRBV12-5 CASGLNWDTQYF
- TRBV19 CATSGLNEQFF
TRBD2 TRBV4-3 CASSQDEAGENTGELFF
- TRBV15 CATSPLAMDYNEQFF
TRBD1 TRBV11-2 CASSLVGTALYGYTF
TRBD1 TRBV11-3 CASSPSAGGVTEAFF
- TRBV7-2 CASSLEGARETQYF
- TRBV19 CASSIRGSGELFF
TRBD1 TRBV7-6 CASSYPGQPYEQYF
- TRBV25-1 CASNSDSLYGYTF
- TRBV10-2 CASSESIGPGQADVNEKLFF
TRBD1 TRBV18 CASSPGQGIRFGNSPLHF
TRBD1 TRBV6-5 CASSSDRSNYGYTF
- TRBV11-2 CASSLAAGHIEQYF
TRBD1 TRBV18 CASSPRGTGDGYTF
- TRBV11-2 CASSFLDSLSGYTF
- TRBV7-9 CASSLGDRGYEQYF
TRBD1 TRBV7-9 CASSSQGGTPEAFF
- TRBV12-3/TRBV12-4 CASSFVNEQFF
- TRBV11-2 CASSLESNGELFF
TRBD1 TRBV4-3 CASSQFKGQVNEKLFF
TRBD1 TRBV6-5 CASSLRQGSQPQHF
TRBD2 TRBV19 CASVSGGTDTQYF
- TRBV2 CASSEVSRLHGYTF
TRBD1 TRBV19 CASSIAGTGPHEQYF
- TRBV14 CASSQGAFGYTF
TRBD2 TRBV29-1 CSGSGGQETQYF
TRBD1 TRBV19 CASSTRQGRTEAFF
TRBD2 TRBV30 CAWGGKGLAGPYEQYF
- TRBV4-1 CASSQTGTYGYTF
TRBD2 TRBV9 CASSVGLANSEQYF
TRBD1 TRBV19 CASSITGTGTYEQYF
- TRBV5-4 CASSLWGAGNTIYF